This entry features one T cell receptor (beta chain) sequence. These data are taken from a study of blood T cell repertoires in COVID-19. Study context: The cDNA or gDNA used as material had been derived from T cells, B-cell-depleted T cells, or PBMCs.

This CDR3 region has 15 residues. With 6 bases removed from V and 0 bases from J, the gap between germline ends came to 14 bases. CDR1 is LGHDT, CDR2 YNNKEL, per germline (reference sequence). Under the authors' procedure: The assay estimated nucleated cells by amplifying reference gene primers. The protocol was immunoSEQ multiplex PCR, while the TCRdb copy is restricted to in-frame clones and leaves out a portion. V and J calls plus clone size are reproduced from that table; the DNA served to infer D and trimming. The sample has 150,000 to 200,000 clones; more than 85% are singletons. What was sequenced was peripheral blood. This chain links TRBV3-1 (or the pseudogene TRBV3-2) with TRBJ1-1, with D possibly matching TRBD1 (6 bases). This receptor was identified in a woman of 80 years or more in a cohort sampled during active or convalescent COVID-19. The CDR3 nucleotides are TGTGCCAGCAGTCACAGGGTGGGGATGAACACTGAAGCTTTCTTT. Protein: CASSHRVGMNTEAFF.